One and the same sample provided the 20 T cell receptor beta chains below, sequenced in a study of response to subunit inactivated influenza vaccine. TCRdb re-called the RT-PCR reads through MiXCR, storing one row per CDR3 protein. The table shows about 520,000 distinct CDR3 sequences, with less than 7.5% occurring only once. This specimen consisted of PBMCs from blood, obtained about 24 months after vaccination. The receptor source for this set is a man aged 50-75 years who received an inactivated influenza vaccine.

The chain joins TRBV12-3 or TRBV12-4 to TRBJ1-2, with a weak D call TRBD1 (5 bases). The CDR3 consists of 13 residues. Deletions cut 2 bases from V and 7 bases from J, with 11 bases between. The CDR3 reads CASSLTGQGGYTF. The CDR3 nucleotides are TGTGCCAGCAGTTTAACGGGTCAGGGTGGCTACACCTTC.

This clonotype was recorded at least ten times. The chain is built from TRBV14 and TRBJ2-3, with no clear D. The V gene's germline CDR1 is SGHDN and CDR2 FVKESK. Trimming cost V 2 bases and J 2 bases, with 8 bases left between them. The CDR3 runs 14 residues. The CDR3 DNA is TGTGCCAGCAGCCAAATCGGAGCCACAGATACGCAGTATTTT. Protein: CASSQIGATDTQYF.

This clonotype showed up many times. V and J are TRBV7-8 and TRBJ2-2, with D unresolved. Deletions cut 3 bases from V and 0 bases from J, with 14 bases between. Germline CDR1 is SGHVS and CDR2 is FQNEAQ. This CDR3 is 17 amino acids long. This CDR3 is CASSLDGVNANTGELFF. The CDR3, as DNA: TGTGCCAGCAGCTTGGACGGAGTGAACGCGAACACCGGGGAGCTGTTTTTT.

This clonotype has only a few counts. V usage is TRBV7-2 and J usage is TRBJ2-7; TRBD2 matches 7 bases. Germline V gene sequence: CDR1 SGHTA, CDR2 FQGNSA. The CDR3 runs 15 residues. The V gene end was trimmed by 1 base and the J gene end by 4 bases; junction bases not matched to a gene: 7. The CDR3 here is CASSLGLGLTYEQYF. The CDR3 nucleotides are TGTGCCAGCAGCTTAGGGTTGGGACTAACTTACGAGCAGTACTTC.

As regards this clonotype: This may be a read error, as it is one base from a much larger clone. V and J are TRBV20-1 and TRBJ1-1; 8 bases fit TRBD1. The CDR3 runs to 14 residues. With 5 bases clipped from V and 5 bases from J, the junction kept 10 bases outside the gene matches. Germline lookup yields CDR1 DFQATT and CDR2 SNEGSKA (reference sequence). The CDR3 region is CSASQGGRSTEAFF. CDR3 DNA: TGCAGTGCTTCACAGGGGGGGCGGAGTACTGAAGCTTTCTTT.

The chain employs TRBV18 and TRBJ2-1; the D gene is possibly TRBD2 (5 bases). The germline V and J ends were trimmed by 3 bases and 0 bases, with 12 bases remaining between them. This CDR3 comprises 16 residues. CDR1 KGHSH and CDR2 LQKENI come from the germline V gene. The CDR3 nucleotides read TGTGCCAGCTCACCCGGAGGCAAAGGCTCCTACAATGAGCAGTTCTTC. Residues: CASSPGGKGSYNEQFF.

This clonotype turned up a few times. The chain combines TRBV3-1 with TRBJ2-3; weak D call: TRBD1 (6 bases). The V end lost 5 bases, the J end lost 2 bases, and 17 bases lay between the germline ends. This CDR3 has 16 residues. CDR1 and CDR2 (germline): LGHDT, YNNKEL (reference sequence). CDR3 region: CASSSYGTLTTDTQYF. DNA for the CDR3: TGTGCCAGCAGCTCTTACGGGACACTAACCACAGATACGCAGTATTTT.

The rearrangement links TRBV5-1 to TRBJ2-7, with 7 positions matching TRBD2. The CDR3 is 16 amino acids. Germline V gene data show CDR1 as SGHRS and CDR2 as YFSETQ. V was clipped by 0 bases and J by 1 base; unmatched bases: 7. Here the CDR3 DNA reads TGCGCCAGCAGCTTGGTGGGCGGGAGAATTTCCTACGAGCAGTACTTC. This translates into CASSLVGGRISYEQYF.

The sample holds many counts of this clonotype. CDR3 loop: CATLRGGMNTEAFF. In DNA, the CDR3 is TGTGCCACCCTGCGGGGGGGGATGAACACTGAAGCTTTCTTT. The J gene is TRBJ1-1, the V gene TRBV12-3 or TRBV12-4; D possibly corresponds to TRBD1 (5 bases). V lost 10 bases, J lost 0 bases, and 15 bases lay in between. The CDR3 has 14 amino acids.

Ten or more counts support this clonotype. This chain links TRBV5-5 with TRBJ2-3, with 11 bases lining up with TRBD2. The CDR3 totals 16 residues. Germline CDR1 reads SGHKS; CDR2 reads YYEKEE (reference sequence). V gave up 2 bases and J gave up 1 base; unmatched junction bases: 3. The CDR3 spells CASSLLAGAGTDTQYF. CDR3 coding DNA: TGTGCCAGCAGCTTACTAGCGGGAGCGGGCACAGATACGCAGTATTTT.

This clonotype was counted at least ten times. This rearrangement joins TRBV10-3 to TRBJ2-4; possible D gene TRBD1, 6 bases. V was shortened by 6 bases and J by 8 bases, with 8 bases between the two germline ends. The CDR3 is 11 residues long. CDR1 ENHRY and CDR2 SYGVKD come from the germline V gene. In DNA form, the CDR3 reads TGTGCCATCAGCCCAGGGGACATTCAGTACTTC. Protein: CAISPGDIQYF.

At least ten counts were recorded for this clonotype. CDR3: CSARDKGVPGISYNEQFF. Here the CDR3 DNA reads TGCAGTGCTAGAGATAAGGGGGTTCCGGGAATCTCCTACAATGAGCAGTTCTTC. The chain carries TRBV20-1 and TRBJ2-1, with D perhaps matching TRBD1 (6 bases). This CDR3 is 18 amino acids long. Trimming removed 0 bases from V and 0 bases from J, with 18 bases in between. Germline V gene data show CDR1 as DFQATT and CDR2 as SNEGSKA (reference sequence).

The V and J genes are TRBV5-1 and TRBJ2-5, with D unclear. Per germline, CDR1 SGHRS and CDR2 YFSETQ. The V gene lost 1 base and the J gene lost 5 bases, with 21 bases spanning the gap. This CDR3 is built from 17 residues. The CDR3 loop reads CASSLMGPASVVETQYF. CDR3 DNA sequence: TGCGCCAGCAGCTTGATGGGCCCCGCGAGTGTGGTGGAGACCCAGTACTTC.

This clonotype has ten or more counts. This chain links TRBV14 with TRBJ2-1; the D call may be TRBD1 or TRBD2 (5 bases each). This CDR3 has 17 amino acids. Trimming removed 4 bases at V and 0 bases at J, with 16 bases between. CDR1 and CDR2 from the germline V gene are SGHDN and FVKESK. The CDR3, as DNA: TGTGCCAGCAGCCCCGTTGGGGGTAAGAGCTCCTACAATGAGCAGTTCTTC. Protein sequence: CASSPVGGKSSYNEQFF.

At least ten counts were recorded for this clonotype. The gene calls are TRBV7-9 and TRBJ2-1; tentatively, D is TRBD1 or TRBD2 (5 bases each). V shed 8 bases and J shed 7 bases, with 12 bases lying between them. Germline CDR1 SEHNR, CDR2 FQNEAQ (reference sequence). The length of the CDR3 is 12 residues. CDR3 loop: CASCLWGNEQFF. CDR3 bases: TGTGCCAGCTGCCTTTGGGGGAATGAGCAGTTCTTC.

This clonotype has ten or more counts. For the CDR3, the DNA is TGCGCCAGCAGCTTCGGGACAGTGGGCTCACCCCTCCACTTT. It is translated as CASSFGTVGSPLHF. This rearrangement joins TRBV5-1 to TRBJ1-6; 7 bases line up with TRBD1. The CDR3 consists of 14 residues. J lost 10 bases, V lost 2 bases, and 6 bases had no gene match. Germline CDR1 and CDR2: SGHRS and YFSETQ.

The V and J genes are TRBV4-3 and TRBJ2-4; D unresolved. V was trimmed by 1 base and J by 5 bases, leaving 9 bases between them. Per the germline V gene, CDR1 is LGHNA and CDR2 is YSLEER. The CDR3 consists of 14 residues. CDR3 in amino acids: CASSQVPSENIQYF. The CDR3 DNA follows: TGCGCCAGCAGCCAAGTACCCAGTGAAAACATTCAGTACTTC.

This clonotype was detected only a few times. Compared with germline, one end of the junction differs, possibly owing to a read error. The chain is built from TRBV7-9 and TRBJ2-5, with a weak D call TRBD2 (5 bases). CDR3 length: 11 amino acids. Germline assignment: CDR1 SEHNR and CDR2 FQNEAQ (reference sequence). CDR3 residues: CASSLALGLSF. CDR3 nucleotide sequence: TGTGCCAGCAGCTTAGCGCTAGGACTGAGTTTC. Full variable domain (remainder filled in from reference TRBV7-9 and TRBJ2-5): DTGVSQNPRHKITKRGQNVTFRCDPISEHNRLYWYRQTLGQGPEFLTYFQNEAQLEKSRLLSDRFSAERPKGSFSTLEIQRTEQGDSAMYLCASSLALGLSFGPGTRLLVL.

There are many counts of this clonotype. This chain connects TRBV7-2 to TRBJ2-5, with D unclear. V lost 5 bases, J lost 5 bases, and 6 bases lay in between. Germline values: CDR1 SGHTA, CDR2 FQGNSA. The CDR3 sequence is 11 residues long. CDR3 in amino acids: CASSPDETQYF. As DNA, the CDR3 is TGTGCCAGCAGCCCCGATGAGACCCAGTACTTC.

V usage is TRBV5-5 and J usage is TRBJ2-2; 10 nucleotides line up with TRBD2. The CDR3 extends over 13 amino acids. The V gene end was trimmed by 8 bases and the J gene end by 5 bases; junction bases not matched to a gene: 3. The V gene's germline CDR1 is SGHKS and CDR2 YYEKEE (reference sequence). The CDR3 DNA follows: TGTGCCAGTGCGGGACTAGCGACCGGGGAGCTGTTTTTT. Translation gives CASAGLATGELFF.